Reported below is one T cell receptor beta chain. One end of the junction varies from germline; a read error may be responsible. These data belong to a study of CD8+ T cells in alopecia areata. It was from alopecia areata patients that lesional scalp punch biopsies and peripheral blood were collected. Extracted from the samples, RNA was reverse transcribed into cDNA to serve as the sequencing template. Profiled with immunoSEQ multiplex PCR; TCRdb holds only in-frame clones, not every one. This repertoire shows about 5,700 clones, just over 60% found once; its top ten account for 10% to 12%. The CDR3 extends over 11 amino acids. Germline CDR1 reads MNHEY; CDR2 reads SVGAGI.

The chain employs TRBV6-5 and TRBJ1-3; D unresolved. Here the sequenced sample was skin, taken at week 0. This TCR was recovered from a human donor with alopecia areata. CDR3 amino acids: CASSYSSILFF. The CDR3, as DNA: TGTGCCAGCAGTTACTCGAGTATACTGTTCTTT.